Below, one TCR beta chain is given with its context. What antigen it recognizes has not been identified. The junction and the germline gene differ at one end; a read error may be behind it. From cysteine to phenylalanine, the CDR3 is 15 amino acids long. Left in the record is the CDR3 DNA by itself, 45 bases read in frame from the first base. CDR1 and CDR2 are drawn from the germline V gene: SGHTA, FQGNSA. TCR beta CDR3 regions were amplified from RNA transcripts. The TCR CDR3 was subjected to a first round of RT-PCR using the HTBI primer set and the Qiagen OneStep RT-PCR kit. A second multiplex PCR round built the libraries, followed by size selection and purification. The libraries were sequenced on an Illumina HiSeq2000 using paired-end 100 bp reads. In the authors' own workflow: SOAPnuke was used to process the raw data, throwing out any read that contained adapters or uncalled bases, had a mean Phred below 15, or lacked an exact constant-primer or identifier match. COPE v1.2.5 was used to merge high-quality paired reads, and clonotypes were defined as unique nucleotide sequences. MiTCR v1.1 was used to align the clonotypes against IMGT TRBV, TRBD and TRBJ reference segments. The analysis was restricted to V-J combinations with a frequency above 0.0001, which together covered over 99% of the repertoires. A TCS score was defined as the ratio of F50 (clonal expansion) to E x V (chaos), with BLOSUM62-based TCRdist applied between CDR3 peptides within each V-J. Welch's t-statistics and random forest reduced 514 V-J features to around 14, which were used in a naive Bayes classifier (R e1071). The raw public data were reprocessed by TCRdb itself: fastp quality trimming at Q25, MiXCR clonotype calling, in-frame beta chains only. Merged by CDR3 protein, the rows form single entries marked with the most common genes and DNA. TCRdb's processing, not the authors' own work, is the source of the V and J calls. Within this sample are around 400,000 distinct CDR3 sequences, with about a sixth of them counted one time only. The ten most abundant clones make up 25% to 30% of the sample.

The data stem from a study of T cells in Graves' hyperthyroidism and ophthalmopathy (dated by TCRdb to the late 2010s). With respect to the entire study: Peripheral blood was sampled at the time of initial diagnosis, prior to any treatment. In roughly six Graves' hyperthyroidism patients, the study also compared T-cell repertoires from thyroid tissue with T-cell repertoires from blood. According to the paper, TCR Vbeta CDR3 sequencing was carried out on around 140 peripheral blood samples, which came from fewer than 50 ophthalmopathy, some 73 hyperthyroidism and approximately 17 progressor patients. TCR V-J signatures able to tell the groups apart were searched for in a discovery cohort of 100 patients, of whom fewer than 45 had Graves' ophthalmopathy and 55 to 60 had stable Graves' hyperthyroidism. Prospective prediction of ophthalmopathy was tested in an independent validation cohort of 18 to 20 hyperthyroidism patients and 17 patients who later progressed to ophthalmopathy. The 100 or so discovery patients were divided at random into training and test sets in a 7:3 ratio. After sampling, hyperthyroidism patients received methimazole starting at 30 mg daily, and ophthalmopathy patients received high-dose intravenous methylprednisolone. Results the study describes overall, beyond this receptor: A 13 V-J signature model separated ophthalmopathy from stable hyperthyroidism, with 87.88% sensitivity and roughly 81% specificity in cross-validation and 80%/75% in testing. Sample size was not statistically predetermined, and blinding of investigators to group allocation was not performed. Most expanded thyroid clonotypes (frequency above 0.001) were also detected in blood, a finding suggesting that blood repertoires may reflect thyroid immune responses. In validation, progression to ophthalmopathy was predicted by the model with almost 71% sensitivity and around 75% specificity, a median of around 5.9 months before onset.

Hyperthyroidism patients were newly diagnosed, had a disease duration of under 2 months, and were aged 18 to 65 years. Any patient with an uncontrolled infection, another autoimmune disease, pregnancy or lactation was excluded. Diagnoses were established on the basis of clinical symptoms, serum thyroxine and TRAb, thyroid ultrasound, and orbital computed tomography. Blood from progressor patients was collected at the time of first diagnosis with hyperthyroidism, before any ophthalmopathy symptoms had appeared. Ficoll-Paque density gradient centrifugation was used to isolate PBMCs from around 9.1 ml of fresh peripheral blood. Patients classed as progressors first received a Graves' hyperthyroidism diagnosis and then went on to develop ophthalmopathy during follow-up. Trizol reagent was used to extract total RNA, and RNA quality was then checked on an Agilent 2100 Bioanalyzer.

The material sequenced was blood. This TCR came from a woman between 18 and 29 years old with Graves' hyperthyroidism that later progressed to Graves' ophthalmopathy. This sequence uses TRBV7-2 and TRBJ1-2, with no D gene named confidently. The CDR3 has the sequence CASSLATQTSYDYTF. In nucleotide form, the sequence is TGTGCCAGCAGCTTAGCAACTCAGACTTCCTATGACTACACCTTC.